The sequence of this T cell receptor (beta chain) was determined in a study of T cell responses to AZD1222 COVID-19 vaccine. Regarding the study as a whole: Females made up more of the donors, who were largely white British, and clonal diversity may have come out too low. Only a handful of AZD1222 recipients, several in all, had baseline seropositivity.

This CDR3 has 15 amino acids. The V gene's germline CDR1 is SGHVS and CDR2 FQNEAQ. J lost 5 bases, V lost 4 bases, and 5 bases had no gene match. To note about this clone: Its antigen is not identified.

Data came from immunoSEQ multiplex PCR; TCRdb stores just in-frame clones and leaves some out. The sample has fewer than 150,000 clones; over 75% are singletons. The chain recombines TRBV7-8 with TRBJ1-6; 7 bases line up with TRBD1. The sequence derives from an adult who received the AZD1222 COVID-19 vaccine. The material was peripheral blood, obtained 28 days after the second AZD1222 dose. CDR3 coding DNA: TGTGCCAGCAGCTCTCGGGACAGAGATAATTCACCCCTCCACTTT. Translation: CASSSRDRDNSPLHF.